The 2 T cell receptor beta chains below were found in one sample sequenced in a study of CD8 T cells in ankylosing spondylitis. TCRdb itself ran the 5' RACE reads through MiXCR, one entry per CDR3 protein. The repertoire holds under 55,000 distinct CDR3 sequences, about 7% seen once, with over 6.5% in the top ten. The source material was blood, either unsorted or a sorted T cell fraction (not recorded which). These TCRs come from a female donor with ankylosing spondylitis or in good health (not recorded which).

This clonotype was seen repeatedly, ten times or more. J is TRBJ2-3 and V is TRBV9; 10 bases match TRBD2. This CDR3 contains 17 residues. Per the germline V gene, CDR1 is SGDLS and CDR2 is YYNGEE. Germline trimming cut 0 bases from V and 0 bases from J; bases unmatched to any gene: 4. The DNA for the CDR3 is TGTGCCAGCAGCGTAGCCCAGCGGGGGGGCAGCACAGATACGCAGTATTTT. Translation: CASSVAQRGGSTDTQYF.

This clonotype appeared many times. The gene calls are TRBV5-1 and TRBJ2-1; 12 positions match TRBD1. Trimming removed 4 bases from V and 8 bases from J; junction bases left unmatched: 4. This CDR3 is built from 14 residues. In germline, CDR1 is SGHRS, CDR2 YFSETQ. The CDR3 DNA reads TGCGCCAGCAGCCGGGACAGGGGGCATGATGAGCAGTTCTTC. This gives the protein CASSRDRGHDEQFF.